One sample yielded the 9 T cell receptor beta chains listed below, sequenced in a study of tumor-infiltrating lymphocytes in primary liver carcinoma. Unsorted bulk tissue of about 19-33 mg yielded co-extracted RNA and DNA. A primer matching the constant region was used to make TCR beta cDNA from approximately 0.45 ug of total RNA. Slightly modified ARM-PCR served as the procedure for the TCR beta libraries. These libraries came from three rounds of nested multiplex PCR. Forward primers for TRBV1-TRBV30 and a C-beta reverse primer served the first two PCR rounds, at 10 cycles each. MiXCR, applied by TCRdb to the multiplex PCR reads, yields one record per CDR3 protein. The sample has 50,000 to 70,000 distinct CDR3 sequences; 65% to 80% are singletons. The specimen sequenced was liver tumor tissue from sampling region 2. Subset in this sample: tumor region T2, inferior pole. The source is a man aged 40-49 years with primary liver carcinoma and hepatitis B virus infection.

Only a few counts were recorded for this clonotype. Possible read error: a much larger clone is one base away. This sequence joins TRBV29-1 and TRBJ1-2; 8 bases map to TRBD1. Germline CDR1 and CDR2: SQVTM and ANQGSEA. The CDR3 runs 13 residues. The CDR3 DNA follows: TGCAGCGTCCGATCAGGGGGCGCCTATGGCTACATCTTC. It encodes CSVRSGGAYGYIF.

The gene calls are TRBV7-6 and TRBJ2-1; 7 bases fit TRBD2. CDR1 is SGHVS, CDR2 FNYEAQ, per germline. Trimming cost V 1 base and J 5 bases; bases outside gene matches: 8. The CDR3 sequence is 16 residues long. CDR3 sequence reads: CASSLGLAPLDNEQFF. The CDR3 nucleotides read TGTGCCAGCAGCTTAGGACTAGCACCTTTGGACAATGAGCAGTTCTTC.

As for this clonotype: One junction end does not reproduce the germline sequence, and a read error may be involved. This chain uses TRBV11-2 with TRBJ2-7; D perhaps matches TRBD1 (5 bases). The CDR3 is made up of 16 amino acids. Germline V gives CDR1 SGHAT, CDR2 FQNNGV. As DNA, the CDR3 is TGTGCCAGCAGCTCTCTCAGGGCGATAACTTCCGACAAGCAATACTTC. Translated, it gives CASSSLRAITSDKQYF.

Worth noting for this clonotype: A read error may produce the germline difference seen at one junction end. This chain joins TRBV4-2 and TRBJ1-1, with TRBD1 matching over 8 bases. The CDR3 is 17 amino acids. Germline-derived CDR1 and CDR2 are LGHNA and YNFKEQ. CDR3 loop: CGSSQEYGQGFWTEALF. Written as DNA, the CDR3 is TGTGGCAGCAGCCAAGAGTACGGACAGGGTTTTTGGACTGAGGCTCTCTTT.

On this clonotype itself: One end of the junction does not line up with germline, which may come from a read error. The chain is built from TRBV11-2 and TRBJ2-2; the D gene is possibly TRBD2 (5 bases). Germline CDR1 and CDR2: SGHAT and FQNNGV. The CDR3 consists of 15 residues. CDR3 amino acids: CASSLVTGNTGEQFF. The CDR3, as DNA: TGTGCCAGCAGCTTAGTGACGGGTAACACCGGGGAGCAGTTTTTT.

The CDR3 DNA is TGCAACGGGGGGACTAGTGGGTTCAATAAGGAGTTCTTC. Amino acids: CNGGTSGFNKEFF. The chain combines TRBV29-1 with TRBJ2-1; 8 positions match TRBD2. Germline CDR1 is SQVTM and CDR2 is ANQGSEA. The CDR3 runs 13 residues.

This clonotype was detected many times. V usage is TRBV19 and J usage is TRBJ2-1, with D uncertain. CDR3 length equals 12 residues. Germline CDR1 is LNHDA and CDR2 is SQIVND (reference sequence). The V and J ends lost 6 bases and 5 bases respectively, with 8 bases between them. The CDR3 nucleotides are TGTGCCAGTAGCAGAGGTCACAATGAGCAGTTCTTC. Amino acid sequence: CASSRGHNEQFF.

With respect to this clonotype: This sequence may be a read error, since a much larger clone differs from it by one base. The conserved closing phenylalanine or tryptophan is absent in this CDR3, likely reflecting a read error. The chain has TRBV5-1 and TRBJ2-7, with 9 bases aligning to TRBD1. The V and J ends lost 3 bases and 5 bases, in that order; junction bases with no gene match: 6. The germline gives CDR1 SGHRS, CDR2 YFSETQ. The CDR3 is 14 amino acids. The CDR3 sequence: CASSSEGQGDEQYL. The CDR3 DNA is TGCGCCAGCAGCTCAGAGGGACAGGGAGACGAGCAGTACCTC.

To note about this clonotype: At one of its ends the junction is not consistent with the germline gene, which may arise from a read error. The chain has TRBV4-3 and TRBJ2-2, with TRBD2 identical over 8 bases. CDR1 is LGHNA, CDR2 YSLEER, per germline. This CDR3 region has 18 residues. The CDR3 loop is CASSQTTSGHTNTWELFF. The CDR3 coding sequence is TGCGCCAGCAGCCAAACCACTAGCGGACATACGAACACCTGGGAACTGTTTTTT.